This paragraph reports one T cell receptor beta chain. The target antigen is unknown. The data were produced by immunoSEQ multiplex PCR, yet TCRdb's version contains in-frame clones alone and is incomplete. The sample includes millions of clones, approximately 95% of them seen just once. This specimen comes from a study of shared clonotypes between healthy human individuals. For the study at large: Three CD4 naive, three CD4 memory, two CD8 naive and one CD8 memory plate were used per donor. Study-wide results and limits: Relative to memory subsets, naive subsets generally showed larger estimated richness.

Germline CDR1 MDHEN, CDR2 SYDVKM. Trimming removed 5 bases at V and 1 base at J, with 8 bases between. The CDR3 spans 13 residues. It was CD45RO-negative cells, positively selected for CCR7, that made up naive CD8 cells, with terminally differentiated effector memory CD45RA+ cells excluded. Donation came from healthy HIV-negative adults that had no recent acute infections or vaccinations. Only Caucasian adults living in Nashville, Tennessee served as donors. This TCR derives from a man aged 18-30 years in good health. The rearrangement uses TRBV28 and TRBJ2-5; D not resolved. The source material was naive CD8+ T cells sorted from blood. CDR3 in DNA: TGTGCCAGCAGTGGCCTAACCCAAGAGACCCAGTACTTC. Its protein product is CASSGLTQETQYF.